This entry lists 31 T cell receptor beta chains sequenced from one sample in a study of blood T cell repertoires in COVID-19. Sequencing used immunoSEQ multiplex PCR; TCRdb keeps in-frame clones, though not all of them. This sample has 390,000 or so clones, with about 87% found just once. The material sequenced was PBMCs or T cells enriched from blood (not recorded which). These receptors all stem from a woman aged 50 to 60 who had recovered from COVID-19.

The rearrangement joins TRBV6-5 to TRBJ1-6; weak D call: TRBD1 (5 bases). The V gene lost 2 bases and the J gene lost 12 bases, with 11 bases spanning the gap. This CDR3 comprises 13 residues. Germline values: CDR1 MNHEY, CDR2 SVGAGI. As DNA, the CDR3 is TGTGCCAGCAGTTACCGGGACGGGGGACCCCTCCACTTT. The encoded protein is CASSYRDGGPLHF.

Turning to this clone: At one end the junction does not follow the germline gene, possibly because of a read error. Other nucleotide sequences from this sample produce the same CDR3. V gene TRBV15 combines with J gene TRBJ1-5, with 12 bases that match TRBD1. The CDR3 has 16 amino acids. The germline V gene encodes CDR1 LNHNV and CDR2 YYDKDF (reference sequence). The CDR3 here is CATSSPGTGGKQPQHF. CDR3 coding DNA: TGTGCCACCAGCAGCCCCGGGACAGGGGGCAAGCAGCCCCAGCATTTT.

CDR3 amino acids: CASSLGGAANTEAFF. DNA of the CDR3: TGTGCCAGCAGTTTAGGAGGGGCCGCGAACACTGAAGCTTTCTTT. The chain is built from TRBV28 and TRBJ1-1, with D perhaps matching TRBD1 (5 bases). There are 15 residues in the CDR3. V shed 2 bases and J shed 1 base, with 11 bases lying between them. CDR1 is MDHEN and CDR2 is SYDVKM in the germline V gene.

The V and J genes are TRBV2 and TRBJ2-3, with TRBD1 matching 7 bases. Per germline, CDR1 SNHLY and CDR2 FYNNEI. The CDR3 spans 14 residues. V lost 4 bases, J lost 2 bases, and 3 bases stayed unmatched. CDR3 bases: TGTGCCAGCAGTGCACAGGGGAACACAGATACGCAGTATTTT. This sequence encodes CASSAQGNTDTQYF.

The chain is built from TRBV19 and TRBJ1-6; TRBD1 is a possible D gene (5 bases). Deletions cut 3 bases from V and 7 bases from J, with 19 bases between. Looked up from germline, CDR1 is LNHDA and CDR2 is SQIVND (reference sequence). CDR3 length: 17 amino acids. CDR3 DNA sequence: TGTGCCAGTAGTATCCCGAATGGGGGGATGGGAAATTCACCCCTCCACTTT. It specifies CASSIPNGGMGNSPLHF.

The chain couples TRBV27 to TRBJ2-2; 7 bases align to TRBD2. V was pared by 4 bases and J by 3 bases, with 20 bases of the junction left unmatched. CDR1 and CDR2 from the germline V gene are MNHEY and SMNVEV (reference sequence). The CDR3 contains 20 residues. The CDR3 bases are TGTGCCAGCAGTTCCCGATCTCTCCTCTCCGCGGGGGACGACACCGGGGAGCTGTTTTTT. Amino acids: CASSSRSLLSAGDDTGELFF.

The chain is built from TRBV19 and TRBJ1-1; 7 bases line up with TRBD1. The CDR3 loop spans 14 amino acids. With 9 bases clipped from V and 4 bases from J, the junction kept 11 bases outside the gene matches. Germline CDR1 reads LNHDA; CDR2 reads SQIVND (reference sequence). The CDR3 is CASTQGGTATEAFF. The CDR3 coding sequence is TGTGCCAGCACCCAAGGAGGGACAGCCACTGAAGCTTTCTTT.

The chain employs TRBV2 and TRBJ2-2; unclear D gene. The ends were cut back, 2 bases at V and 4 bases at J, with 5 bases in the middle. Looked up from germline, CDR1 is SNHLY and CDR2 is FYNNEI. The CDR3 contains 13 residues. The CDR3 sequence is CASSERLTGELFF. CDR3 in DNA: TGTGCCAGCAGTGAAAGACTCACCGGGGAGCTGTTTTTT. Combining the CDR3 with reference TRBV2 and TRBJ2-2 gives the whole variable domain EPEVTQTPSHQVTQMGQEVILRCVPISNHLYFYWYRQILGQKVEFLVSFYNNEISEKSEIFDDQFSVERPDGSNFTLKIRSTKLEDSAMYFCASSERLTGELFFGEGSRLTVL.

The rearrangement uses TRBV5-4 and TRBJ2-7, with TRBD1 identical over 10 bases. The CDR3 runs 15 residues. CDR1 is SGHNT and CDR2 is YYREEE in the germline V gene (reference sequence). Unmatched junction bases numbered 6, after V lost 0 bases and J lost 6 bases. CDR3 DNA: TGTGCCAGCAGCTTGGCCGGGACAGGGGCCGTCGAGCAGTACTTC. It codes for CASSLAGTGAVEQYF.

This clone was seen more than once but under ten times. The V call is TRBV2, the J call TRBJ1-4; TRBD1 agrees at 7 bases. Unmatched junction bases numbered 6, after V lost 4 bases and J lost 4 bases. The CDR3 is made up of 15 amino acids. CDR1 SNHLY and CDR2 FYNNEI come from the germline V gene. The CDR3 spells CASSATGENNEKLFF. CDR3 in DNA: TGTGCCAGCAGTGCTACAGGGGAGAATAATGAAAAACTGTTTTTT.

The chain is built from TRBV19 and TRBJ1-1, with 7 bases fitting TRBD1. Germline V gives CDR1 LNHDA, CDR2 SQIVND (reference sequence). V lost 5 bases, J lost 6 bases, and 18 bases stayed unmatched. The CDR3 spans 17 residues. CDR3 DNA sequence: TGTGCCAGTAGTTTACTTAGGTTGGGACAGTCTTTACCTGAAGCTTTCTTT. Residues: CASSLLRLGQSLPEAFF.

The genes are TRBV7-9 and TRBJ2-4; a possible D gene is TRBD1 (5 bases). V lost 5 bases and J 8 bases, leaving 28 bases between the germline ends. This CDR3 comprises 18 residues. Germline assignment: CDR1 SEHNR and CDR2 FQNEAQ (reference sequence). This CDR3 is CASSPSFRVALGSDIQYF. The CDR3 nucleotides read TGTGCCAGCAGCCCGTCTTTCAGGGTTGCTCTGGGATCAGACATTCAGTACTTC.

A single count supports this clone. CDR3 residues: CASSLKRGALSGDTQYF. The CDR3 DNA sequence: TGTGCCAGCAGCTTAAAGCGGGGGGCCCTCTCTGGGGATACGCAGTATTTT. The chain has TRBV7-9 and TRBJ2-3; 9 bases agree with TRBD2. The junction had 12 bases not matched to a gene; V was cut back by 2 bases and J by 6 bases. Germline values: CDR1 SEHNR, CDR2 FQNEAQ (reference sequence). This CDR3 has 17 amino acids.

The chain couples TRBV5-1 to TRBJ1-2; 8 nucleotides align to TRBD1. The trim removed 7 bases at V and 4 bases at J, leaving 3 bases unmatched. Germline CDR1 and CDR2: SGHRS and YFSETQ. The CDR3 runs 12 residues. CDR3 sequence reads: CASGQGLYGYTF. DNA for the CDR3: TGCGCCAGCGGACAGGGCCTCTATGGCTACACCTTC.

This clone has only one observation. This sequence joins TRBV4-3 and TRBJ1-1, with D perhaps matching TRBD1 (5 bases). This CDR3 contains 13 residues. Germline assignment: CDR1 LGHNA and CDR2 YSLEER. Trimming cost V 6 bases and J 5 bases, with 13 bases left between them. The CDR3 DNA follows: TGCGCCAGCAGTCAGAGCAGGGATACTGAAGCTTTCTTT. Encoded protein: CASSQSRDTEAFF.

The V call is TRBV9, the J call TRBJ1-4; 9 nucleotides match TRBD1. With V trimmed by 7 bases and J by 4 bases, 2 bases remained unmatched. Looked up from germline, CDR1 is SGDLS and CDR2 is YYNGEE. CDR3 size: 13 residues. The CDR3 loop reads CASGDRDNEKLFF. The DNA for the CDR3 is TGTGCCAGCGGGGACAGGGATAATGAAAAACTGTTTTTT.

This chain uses TRBV20-1 with TRBJ2-3; TRBD2 matches 9 bases. CDR1 and CDR2 from the germline V gene are DFQATT and SNEGSKA (reference sequence). This CDR3 spans 14 amino acids. The ends lost 3 bases at V and 5 bases at J; junction bases unmatched: 6. CDR3 in DNA: TGCAGTGCTAGTCGAGCGGGGGGTGAAGATACGCAGTATTTT. The encoded protein is CSASRAGGEDTQYF.

V gene TRBV7-2 combines with J gene TRBJ1-2; D possibly corresponds to TRBD1 (6 bases). The CDR3 extends over 12 amino acids. Germline CDR1 SGHTA, CDR2 FQGNSA. Between the trimmed V and J ends, which lost 1 base and 14 bases, there was a span of 14 bases. This CDR3 reads CASSLGQVARTF. CDR3 sequence (DNA): TGTGCCAGCAGCTTAGGACAGGTGGCGAGAACCTTC.

The genes are TRBV7-9 and TRBJ1-2; D is uncertain. V was pared by 5 bases and J by 7 bases, with 23 bases between. The CDR3 totals 16 residues. Germline V gene sequence: CDR1 SEHNR, CDR2 FQNEAQ (reference sequence). The CDR3 nucleotides are TGTGCCAGCAGCCCGTATGTTTCGGGAGTGCGTGGTGGCTACACCTTC. Amino acid sequence: CASSPYVSGVRGGYTF.

The V gene is TRBV4-2, the J gene TRBJ1-1; TRBD1 matches 7 bases. Germline CDR1 and CDR2: LGHNA and YNFKEQ. V shed 1 base, J shed 3 bases, and the junction held 8 bases outside the gene matches. The CDR3 consists of 16 residues. The CDR3 region has the DNA TGTGCCAGCAGCCAAGGACAGGGACCCTCGGACACTGAAGCTTTCTTT. Its translation is CASSQGQGPSDTEAFF.

The V call is TRBV7-2, the J call TRBJ1-2; unclear D gene. The CDR3 has 15 residues. V gave up 5 bases and J gave up 4 bases, with 17 bases separating them. Per germline, CDR1 SGHTA and CDR2 FQGNSA. The CDR3, as DNA: TGTGCCAGCAGCCTACGCCAAACCCCCTCCTATGGCTACACCTTC. It specifies CASSLRQTPSYGYTF.

The chain couples TRBV4-3 to TRBJ2-3; 7 bases are a match to TRBD2. The germline CDR1 and CDR2 sequences are LGHNA and YSLEER. CDR3 size: 15 residues. After removal of 0 bases from V and 8 bases from J, the junction contained 8 bases not matched to a gene. The CDR3 DNA reads as TGCGCCAGCAGCCAAGATTTTTTTGGGGGGGGTACGCAGTATTTT. This encodes CASSQDFFGGGTQYF.

The chain recombines TRBV18 with TRBJ1-2; possible D gene TRBD1, 5 bases. The CDR3 sequence is 13 residues long. V lost 2 bases and J lost 5, with 9 bases in between. Per germline, CDR1 KGHSH and CDR2 LQKENI. CDR3 in DNA: TGTGCCAGCTCACCAGGGGCTGAGTATGGCTACACCTTC. Protein product: CASSPGAEYGYTF.

The V gene is TRBV15, the J gene TRBJ2-5; D not certain. The V end lost 1 base, the J end lost 5 bases, and 8 bases lay between the germline ends. The length of the CDR3 is 13 residues. The germline CDR1 and CDR2 sequences are LNHNV and YYDKDF (reference sequence). CDR3 amino acids: CATSRVLVETQYF. CDR3 DNA: TGTGCCACCAGCAGAGTCCTCGTCGAGACCCAGTACTTC.

The V call is TRBV3-1 (or the pseudogene TRBV3-2), the J call TRBJ2-2; no reliable D call. The CDR3 consists of 17 residues. Trimming took 5 bases from V and 1 from J, leaving 17 bases between them. Germline CDR1 and CDR2: LGHDT and YNNKEL (reference sequence). The CDR3 region is CASSKNRGQLNTGELFF. The CDR3 DNA reads TGTGCCAGCAGCAAGAATCGCGGCCAGCTGAACACCGGGGAGCTGTTTTTT.

The chain couples TRBV27 to TRBJ1-6; the match to TRBD1 covers 7 bases. This CDR3 comprises 15 residues. From germline, CDR1 is MNHEY and CDR2 SMNVEV (reference sequence). The ends lost 8 bases at V and 10 bases at J; junction bases unmatched: 14. CDR3 in DNA: TGTGCCAGCGGGCGGACCCTACAGGGGCAATCACCCCTCCACTTT. It specifies CASGRTLQGQSPLHF.

This clone was seen once. The CDR3 coding sequence is TGTGCCAGCAGTCGGACTAGCGGGGGCCAAGAGACCCAGTACTTC. Its translation is CASSRTSGGQETQYF. The chain joins TRBV7-2 to TRBJ2-5; 13 nucleotides agree with TRBD2. Trimming removed 6 bases from V and 1 base from J; junction bases left unmatched: 2. Germline lookup yields CDR1 SGHTA and CDR2 FQGNSA. CDR3 length: 15 amino acids.

The rearrangement joins TRBV28 to TRBJ1-4, with unresolved D. The germline CDR1 and CDR2 sequences are MDHEN and SYDVKM. The CDR3 contains 15 residues. Trimming cost V 6 bases and J 0 bases, with 11 bases left between them. The CDR3 DNA sequence: TGTGCCAGCAGCCTCAGAGGTGCAACTAATGAAAAACTGTTTTTT. This gives the protein CASSLRGATNEKLFF. Together with reference TRBV28 and TRBJ1-4, the CDR3 gives the full variable domain: DVKVTQSSRYLVKRTGEKVFLECVQDMDHENMFWYRQDPGLGLRLIYFSYDVKMKEKGDIPEGYSVSREKKERFSLILESASTNQTSMYLCASSLRGATNEKLFFGSGTQLSVL.

CDR3 protein: CASSRDRGTDTQYF. The CDR3 region has the DNA TGTGCCAGCAGCAGAGACAGGGGGACAGATACGCAGTATTTT. The rearrangement links TRBV28 to TRBJ2-3, with 9 bases identical to TRBD1. The CDR3 has 14 residues. Unmatched junction bases numbered 4, after V lost 6 bases and J lost 3 bases. The germline CDR1 and CDR2 sequences are MDHEN and SYDVKM.

V usage is TRBV3-1 (or the pseudogene TRBV3-2) and J usage is TRBJ2-3; D remains ambiguous. The V gene lost 3 bases and the J gene lost 2 bases, with 6 bases spanning the gap. The CDR3 loop spans 13 amino acids. The germline gives CDR1 LGHDT, CDR2 YNNKEL (reference sequence). CDR3 coding DNA: TGTGCCAGCAGCCAGCCACTCACAGATACGCAGTATTTT. This sequence encodes CASSQPLTDTQYF.

The V gene is TRBV15, the J gene TRBJ2-3; 16 nucleotides match TRBD2. This CDR3 is built from 19 residues. Germline V lookup: CDR1 LNHNV, CDR2 YYDKDF (reference sequence). V shed 2 bases, J shed 10 bases, and the junction held 15 bases outside the gene matches. The CDR3, as DNA: TGTGCCACCAGCAGACATATAGGGACTAGCGGGGGGGAGAGACCATCGCAGTATTTT. Residues: CATSRHIGTSGGERPSQYF.